A selection of T cell receptor beta chains follows, all from one sample in a study of blood T cell repertoires in COVID-19. The assay was immunoSEQ multiplex PCR, and TCRdb's table has in-frame clones only and misses some. This repertoire shows a few hundred thousand clones, approximately 88% found once; its top ten account for about 1.7%. Input material: PBMCs or T cells enriched from blood (not recorded which). The receptor source for this set is a woman between 35 and 50 years old who had recovered from COVID-19. Each CDR3 is given with its conserved first and last residue. Each record gives: J gene, clone size, V gene, D gene, CDR3 protein, CDR3 DNA. D genes are given only for firm matches. A row's size may be missing; if present it is once, few, many or a size class.

TRBJ2-3	.	TRBV7-2	TRBD2	CASSFGSGGTDTQYF	TGTGCCAGCAGCTTCGGTAGCGGGGGGACAGATACGCAGTATTTT
TRBJ2-3	.	TRBV11-3	TRBD2	CASSPGTSMNTQYF	TGTGCCAGCAGTCCTGGGACTAGCATGAATACGCAGTATTTT
TRBJ2-1	.	TRBV19	TRBD2	CASSTPPAGGYNEQFF	TGTGCCAGTAGTACCCCCCCCGCGGGAGGTTACAATGAGCAGTTCTTC
TRBJ1-3	once	TRBV6-2/TRBV6-3	.	CASSTWGDQRSGNTIYF	TGTGCCAGCAGCACCTGGGGGGATCAACGGTCTGGAAACACCATATATTTT
TRBJ1-1	.	TRBV10-3	.	CAISQGFRVNTEAFF	TGTGCCATCAGTCAGGGATTTAGAGTGAACACTGAAGCTTTCTTT
TRBJ1-1	.	TRBV30	TRBD1	CAWRIGTGGIEAFF	TGTGCCTGGAGAATCGGGACAGGGGGCATCGAAGCTTTCTTT
TRBJ1-1	few	TRBV11-2	.	CASSLVGGTNTEAFF	TGTGCCAGCAGCTTAGTGGGGGGAACGAACACTGAAGCTTTCTTT
TRBJ1-1	.	TRBV10-3	.	CAISEKQMNTEAFF	TGTGCCATCAGTGAGAAACAGATGAACACTGAAGCTTTCTTT
TRBJ1-1	.	TRBV5-1	.	CASSLGSRRTIQGNTEAFF	TGCGCCAGCAGCTTGGGATCTCGCCGTACCATCCAGGGGAACACTGAAGCTTTCTTT
TRBJ2-2	.	TRBV12-3/TRBV12-4	.	CASRRGTGELFF	TGTGCCAGCCGTCGGGGCACCGGGGAGCTGTTTTTT
TRBJ2-5	.	TRBV9	TRBD2	CASSVGRLAGETQYF	TGTGCCAGCAGCGTAGGACGGCTAGCGGGGGAGACCCAGTACTTC
TRBJ1-4	.	TRBV19	.	CASSNQRQPEKLFF	TGTGCCAGTAGTAACCAAAGACAGCCCGAAAAACTGTTTTTT
TRBJ1-1	few	TRBV12-3/TRBV12-4	.	CASSSRLNTEAFF	TGTGCCAGCAGTTCCAGGCTAAACACTGAAGCTTTCTTT
TRBJ1-2	.	TRBV6-2/TRBV6-3	.	CASSYGLYGYTF	TGTGCCAGCAGTTACGGACTCTATGGCTACACCTTC
TRBJ2-3	.	TRBV12-3/TRBV12-4	.	CASSFKQGYTQYF	TGTGCCAGCAGTTTTAAGCAGGGGTATACGCAGTATTTT
TRBJ2-7	.	TRBV13	TRBD2	CASSSYLAGRPLYEQYF	TGTGCCAGCAGCTCATACCTAGCGGGTCGACCCCTCTACGAGCAGTACTTC
TRBJ2-7	once	TRBV9	TRBD2	CASSVGGSTYEQYF	TGTGCCAGCAGCGTAGGCGGGAGTACCTACGAGCAGTACTTC
TRBJ2-1	.	TRBV5-1	.	CASTGVNHNEQFF	TGCGCCAGCACAGGGGTAAATCACAATGAGCAGTTCTTC
TRBJ1-3	.	TRBV19	.	CASSMFGGLVAGNTIYF	TGTGCCAGTAGTATGTTTGGCGGACTCGTCGCGGGAAACACCATATATTTT
TRBJ1-2	.	TRBV18	.	CASSEGGGAVGYTF	TGTGCCAGCTCCGAGGGCGGGGGCGCAGTTGGCTACACCTTC
TRBJ2-2	.	TRBV19	.	CASSIWSNGELFF	TGTGCCAGTAGTATATGGAGTAACGGGGAGCTGTTTTTT
TRBJ2-7	few	TRBV27	.	CASSRDTYFEQYF	TGTGCCAGCAGTCGGGACACATACTTCGAGCAGTACTTC
TRBJ1-1	.	TRBV20-1	.	CSASDGSLNTEAFF	TGCAGTGCTAGTGACGGGTCGTTGAACACTGAAGCTTTCTTT
TRBJ1-4	.	TRBV6-5	TRBD1	CASRETGVSQLFF	TGTGCCAGCAGGGAGACAGGGGTTTCTCAACTGTTTTTT
TRBJ2-1	.	TRBV10-3	.	CAIGGGQSSYNEQFF	TGTGCCATCGGCGGCGGACAGAGCTCCTACAATGAGCAGTTCTTC
TRBJ1-2	.	TRBV5-4	.	CASSGDPPSYGYTF	TGTGCCAGCAGCGGCGATCCGCCTAGCTATGGCTACACCTTC
TRBJ1-2	.	TRBV19	.	CASRNTRSLHYGYTF	TGTGCCAGTAGGAATACAAGGAGTCTGCACTATGGCTACACCTTC
TRBJ2-7	.	TRBV6-5	.	CASSYASQGAYEQYF	TGTGCCAGCAGTTATGCGTCCCAAGGGGCCTACGAGCAGTACTTC
TRBJ1-4	.	TRBV6-5	TRBD1	CASRGTGAGEKLFF	TGTGCCAGCAGGGGTACAGGGGCCGGGGAAAAACTGTTTTTT
TRBJ2-2	.	TRBV7-2	TRBD2	CASSLVAGGPGGELFF	TGTGCCAGCAGCTTAGTTGCGGGAGGGCCAGGCGGGGAGCTGTTTTTT
TRBJ2-3	.	TRBV10-3	TRBD1	CAISELGQGSTDTQYF	TGTGCCATCAGTGAGCTGGGACAGGGATCGACAGATACGCAGTATTTT
TRBJ2-2	.	TRBV6-1	.	CASSEYQDLGELFF	TGTGCCAGCAGTGAATACCAGGATCTCGGGGAGCTGTTTTTT
TRBJ2-1	.	TRBV6-4	.	CASTGPGSDCNEQFF	TGTGCCAGCACTGGGCCCGGCTCGGATTGCAATGAGCAGTTCTTC
TRBJ2-7	.	TRBV6-2/TRBV6-3	.	CASSSYPRDVEQYF	TGTGCCAGCAGCTCCTACCCCCGCGATGTCGAGCAGTACTTC
TRBJ1-1	few	TRBV25-1	TRBD1	CASKYGQGGTEAFF	TGTGCCAGCAAATATGGGCAGGGGGGAACTGAAGCTTTCTTT
TRBJ2-1	.	TRBV19	TRBD2	CASSIDGTSGSYNEQFF	TGTGCCAGTAGTATAGACGGGACTAGCGGGAGTTACAATGAGCAGTTCTTC
TRBJ1-2	.	TRBV29-1	.	CSVAAGGGGYTF	TGCAGCGTTGCGGCGGGAGGTGGAGGCTACACCTTC
TRBJ1-3	.	TRBV2	.	CAFDSYTYYSGNTIYF	TGTGCCTTCGACAGTTATACCTACTACTCTGGAAACACCATATATTTT
TRBJ2-7	.	TRBV7-6	TRBD1	CASSSGQGIDEQYF	TGTGCCAGCAGCTCGGGACAGGGGATCGACGAGCAGTACTTC
TRBJ2-7	.	TRBV12-3/TRBV12-4	.	CASSFRVSYEQYF	TGTGCCAGCAGTTTCCGGGTCTCCTACGAGCAGTACTTC
TRBJ1-2	.	TRBV12-3/TRBV12-4	.	CASSSQGRHGYTF	TGTGCCAGCAGTTCCCAGGGGAGACATGGCTACACCTTC
TRBJ1-1	.	TRBV12-5	.	CASGLMGALEAFF	TGTGCTAGTGGTTTGATGGGGGCTCTAGAAGCTTTCTTT
TRBJ2-1	.	TRBV5-6	TRBD1	CASTYRGRSYNEQFF	TGTGCCAGCACGTACAGGGGACGCTCCTACAATGAGCAGTTCTTC
TRBJ2-7	.	TRBV5-4	.	CASSPPRGQYF	TGTGCCAGCAGCCCTCCCCGGGGGCAGTACTTC
TRBJ1-2	.	TRBV24-1	TRBD1	CATSDPDREDGYTF	TGTGCCACCAGTGACCCAGACAGGGAGGATGGCTACACCTTC
TRBJ1-6	.	TRBV9	TRBD1	CASSGQGSRSPLHF	TGTGCCAGCAGCGGACAGGGCTCGAGATCACCCCTCCACTTT
TRBJ2-1	.	TRBV5-1	TRBD2	CASSSPPSSGAYNEQFF	TGCGCCAGCAGCTCGCCCCCCTCTAGCGGGGCCTACAATGAGCAGTTCTTC
TRBJ2-7	once	TRBV28	.	CASTRGAGEQYF	TGTGCCAGCACTCGGGGGGCCGGGGAGCAGTACTTC
TRBJ1-1	.	TRBV20-1	TRBD1	CSASQGAQNTEAFF	TGCAGTGCCAGTCAGGGGGCGCAAAACACTGAAGCTTTCTTT